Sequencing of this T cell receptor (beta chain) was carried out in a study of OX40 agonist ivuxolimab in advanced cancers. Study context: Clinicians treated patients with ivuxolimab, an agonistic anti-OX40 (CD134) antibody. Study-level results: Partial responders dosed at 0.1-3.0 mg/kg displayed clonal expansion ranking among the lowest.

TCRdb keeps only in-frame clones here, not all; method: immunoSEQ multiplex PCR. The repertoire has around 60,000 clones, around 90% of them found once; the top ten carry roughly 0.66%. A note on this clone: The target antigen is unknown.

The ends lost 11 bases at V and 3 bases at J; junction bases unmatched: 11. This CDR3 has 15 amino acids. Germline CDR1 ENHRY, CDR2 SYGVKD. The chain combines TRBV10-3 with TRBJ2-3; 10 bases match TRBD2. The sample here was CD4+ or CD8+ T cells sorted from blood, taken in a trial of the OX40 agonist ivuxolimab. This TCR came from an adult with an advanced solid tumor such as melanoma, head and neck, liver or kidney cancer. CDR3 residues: CASEGSGGGTDTQYF. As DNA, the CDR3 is TGTGCCTCCGAGGGCAGCGGGGGGGGGACAGATACGCAGTATTTT.